The 21 T cell receptor beta chains presented below share a single source sample, sequenced in a study of blood T cell repertoires in COVID-19. TCRdb's copy holds only in-frame clones and misses some; the assay was immunoSEQ multiplex PCR. The profile shows 250,000 to 350,000 clones, 90% of them singletons. The sequencing sample was made of peripheral blood. The receptors were gathered from a woman aged 30 to 39 with COVID-19, enrolled during active disease.

CDR3 coding DNA: TGTGCCAGCAGCTCCCGGGACAACCTCTACGAGCAGTACTTC. This sequence encodes CASSSRDNLYEQYF. The rearrangement joins TRBV7-8 to TRBJ2-7, with TRBD1 as a possible D gene (6 bases). Germline assignment: CDR1 SGHVS and CDR2 FQNEAQ. The CDR3 extends over 14 amino acids. Trimming removed 4 bases from V and 3 bases from J, with 13 bases in between.

The chain has TRBV7-2 and TRBJ2-4, with 8 bases matching TRBD2. J lost 2 bases, V lost 1 base, and 4 bases had no gene match. The germline V gene has CDR1 SGHTA and CDR2 FQGNSA. The CDR3 loop spans 16 amino acids. CDR3 in DNA: TGTGCCAGCAGCTTAGTTGCGGGGGGTACCAAAAACATTCAGTACTTC. Translated, it gives CASSLVAGGTKNIQYF.

This clone was counted a single time. V gene TRBV7-3 combines with J gene TRBJ2-5; 8 bases map to TRBD2. This CDR3 region has 16 residues. The germline V gene encodes CDR1 SGHTA and CDR2 FQGTGA. J was trimmed by 5 bases and V by 5 bases; bases with no gene match: 13. For the CDR3, the DNA is TGTGCCAGCAGCGCTACTCGAGCGGGAGTAGGTGAGACCCAGTACTTC. Amino acid sequence: CASSATRAGVGETQYF.

In its sample, this clone was seen once. The V and J genes are TRBV7-2 and TRBJ2-2, with 9 bases matching TRBD2. The CDR3 is 16 residues long. The germline CDR1 and CDR2 sequences are SGHTA and FQGNSA. Trimming took 5 bases from V and 2 from J; bases not matched to a gene: 6. CDR3 sequence (DNA): TGTGCCAGCAGCGCTTATAGCGGGAGTAACACCGGGGAGCTGTTTTTT. Residues: CASSAYSGSNTGELFF.

In DNA form, the CDR3 reads TGTGCCAGTAGCAGACAGGGGGTGAATCAGCCCCAGCATTTT. Translation gives CASSRQGVNQPQHF. The rearrangement uses TRBV19 and TRBJ1-5; TRBD1 aligns across 9 bases. J lost 4 bases, V lost 6 bases, and 4 bases had no gene match. The CDR3 is made up of 14 amino acids. CDR1 is LNHDA and CDR2 is SQIVND in the germline V gene (reference sequence).

The rearrangement links TRBV24-1 to TRBJ1-5; D not certain. Trimming stripped 1 base from V and 5 bases from J, with 5 bases between. Germline V gene sequence: CDR1 KGHDR, CDR2 SFDVKD. This CDR3 is 13 amino acids long. The CDR3 nucleotides read TGTGCCACCAGTGATTTTCCGGATCAGCCCCAGCATTTT. Its protein product is CATSDFPDQPQHF.

This sequence joins TRBV6-5 and TRBJ2-1; TRBD2 might be the D (6 bases). Germline V gives CDR1 MNHEY, CDR2 SVGAGI. The CDR3 covers 16 residues. The V gene lost 1 base and the J gene lost 3 bases, with 13 bases spanning the gap. The CDR3 loop reads CASSYYGRDFYNEQFF. The DNA of the CDR3 is TGTGCCAGCAGTTACTACGGCCGGGACTTCTACAATGAGCAGTTCTTC.

The rearrangement uses TRBV28 and TRBJ2-5, with D hard to call. Between the trimmed V and J ends, which lost 4 bases and 5 bases, there was a span of 23 bases. This CDR3 is built from 17 residues. Germline CDR1 reads MDHEN; CDR2 reads SYDVKM. The CDR3, as DNA: TGTGCCAGCAGTTCCGACATTGGAATACGGCTTGTGGAGACCCAGTACTTC. Its protein is CASSSDIGIRLVETQYF.

This chain connects TRBV5-6 to TRBJ1-6; a possible D gene is TRBD1 (5 bases). Trimming removed 2 bases from V and 2 bases from J, with 8 bases in between. Germline values: CDR1 SGHDT, CDR2 YYEEEE. The CDR3 is made up of 15 amino acids. CDR3 DNA: TGTGCCAGCAGCTTTGGGGCGACCTATAATTCACCCCTCCACTTT. Its translation: CASSFGATYNSPLHF.

The chain has TRBV4-1 and TRBJ1-2; TRBD1 is a possible D gene (6 bases). Trimming pared 4 bases from V and 2 bases from J, leaving 14 bases between. The CDR3 length is 15 residues. Germline CDR1 is MGHRA and CDR2 is YSYEKL. The CDR3 DNA sequence: TGCGCCAGCAGCCCTTGGGGGGGCGCGAACTATGGCTACACCTTC. Amino acids: CASSPWGGANYGYTF.

This clone appeared a single time. The chain combines TRBV6-5 with TRBJ2-7, with D maybe TRBD2 (6 bases). The CDR3 is 15 amino acids. Trimming stripped 2 bases from V and 5 bases from J, with 16 bases between. CDR1 is MNHEY, CDR2 SVGAGI, per germline. In nucleotides, the CDR3 is TGTGCCAGCAGTTACCTATACGGGAGTAACGACGAGCAGTACTTC. It codes for CASSYLYGSNDEQYF.

V gene TRBV30 combines with J gene TRBJ2-2; 10 bases agree with TRBD2. Trimming took 3 bases from V and 5 from J; bases not matched to a gene: 0. Germline V gene sequence: CDR1 GTSNPN, CDR2 SVGIG (reference sequence). CDR3 size: 13 residues. The CDR3 DNA reads TGTGCCTGGAGGACTAGCGGGACCGGGGAGCTGTTTTTT. Its translation is CAWRTSGTGELFF. The full variable domain, with the rest looked up from reference TRBV30 and TRBJ2-2, is SQTIHQWPATLVQPVGSPLSLECTVEGTSNPNLYWYRQAAGRGLQLLFYSVGIGQISSEVPQNLSASRPQDRQFILSSKKLLLSDSGFYLCAWRTSGTGELFFGEGSRLTVL.

This chain's CDR3 is CATGRAFDEQYF. CDR3 DNA sequence: TGTGCCACCGGGAGGGCTTTCGACGAGCAGTACTTC. V usage is TRBV28 and J usage is TRBJ2-7, with 8 positions matching TRBD2. Germline-derived CDR1 and CDR2 are MDHEN and SYDVKM. CDR3 length equals 12 residues. After removal of 10 bases from V and 5 bases from J, the junction contained 7 bases not matched to a gene.

This chain links TRBV5-5 with TRBJ1-2; D is possibly TRBD1 (6 bases). This CDR3 is 15 amino acids long. Germline-derived CDR1 and CDR2 are SGHKS and YYEKEE (reference sequence). V lost 3 bases and J 8 bases, leaving 20 bases between the germline ends. The chain's CDR3 is CASSYGTVGARGYTF. The CDR3 DNA follows: TGTGCCAGCAGCTACGGGACGGTGGGGGCGCGGGGCTACACCTTC.

The V call is TRBV7-9, the J call TRBJ1-2; tentatively, D is TRBD1 (5 bases). Per germline, CDR1 SEHNR and CDR2 FQNEAQ (reference sequence). There are 13 residues in the CDR3. V dropped 0 bases and J dropped 3 bases, with 5 bases sitting between them. CDR3 bases: TGTGCCAGCAGCTTAGCAGGGGACTATGGCTACACCTTC. Translated, it gives CASSLAGDYGYTF.

The rearrangement joins TRBV6-5 to TRBJ1-1; D is possibly TRBD1 (6 bases). The CDR3 contains 13 residues. CDR1 and CDR2 from the germline V gene are MNHEY and SVGAGI. V dropped 8 bases and J dropped 3 bases, with 13 bases sitting between them. CDR3 amino acids: CASRGGGHTEAFF. In nucleotides, the CDR3 is TGTGCCAGCCGAGGGGGTGGGCACACTGAAGCTTTCTTT.

The chain joins TRBV2 to TRBJ2-2; D is perhaps TRBD2 (6 bases). The CDR3 covers 16 residues. Germline values: CDR1 SNHLY, CDR2 FYNNEI. Trimming cost V 5 bases and J 0 bases, with 13 bases left between them. CDR3 loop: CASSLYSGPNTGELFF. The CDR3 DNA reads TGTGCCAGCAGTCTCTATAGCGGTCCGAACACCGGGGAGCTGTTTTTT.

The chain joins TRBV5-8 to TRBJ2-7; D call uncertain. This CDR3 is 14 amino acids long. The V gene lost 10 bases and the J gene lost 2 bases, with 19 bases spanning the gap. Germline assignment: CDR1 SGHTS and CDR2 YDEGEE. The CDR3 sequence: CAARLRKFPYEQYF. CDR3 DNA: TGTGCCGCCCGTCTGCGGAAGTTCCCCTACGAGCAGTACTTC.

V gene TRBV19 combines with J gene TRBJ1-5, with 9 bases that match TRBD1. Germline V gene data show CDR1 as LNHDA and CDR2 as SQIVND (reference sequence). V lost 4 bases to trimming and J lost 3 bases; unmatched junction nucleotides: 4. The CDR3 has 15 residues. The CDR3 loop reads CASSRGTGFNQPQHF. CDR3 DNA: TGTGCCAGTAGTAGGGGGACAGGGTTCAATCAGCCCCAGCATTTT.

The CDR3 is CATSRDGGQLYGYTF. As DNA, the CDR3 is TGTGCCACCAGCAGAGATGGGGGACAGCTCTATGGCTACACCTTC. The chain links TRBV15 to TRBJ1-2, with 7 positions matching TRBD1. The CDR3 loop spans 15 amino acids. V was pared by 0 bases and J by 4 bases, with 5 bases of the junction left unmatched. Germline loops: CDR1 LNHNV, CDR2 YYDKDF (reference sequence).

This sequence joins TRBV4-1 and TRBJ1-4; D is unclear. The CDR3 has 16 amino acids. Looked up from germline, CDR1 is MGHRA and CDR2 is YSYEKL. Trimming removed 5 bases at V and 8 bases at J, with 21 bases between. CDR3 sequence reads: CASSGRWAPGEEKLFF. As DNA, the CDR3 is TGCGCCAGCAGCGGCAGGTGGGCACCTGGGGAGGAAAAACTGTTTTTT.